A selection of T cell receptor beta chains follows, all from one sample in a study of human T cells and chemical hapten exposure. In TCRdb, the RACE reads were re-called with MiXCR into one record per CDR3 protein. Altogether some 70,000 distinct CDR3 sequences are present, around a third being singletons, with the ten largest covering roughly 10%. The material sequenced was whole blood, taken in connection with sensitization to the hapten diphenylcyclopropenone (DPC). The receptors originated from a man between 35 and 55 years old with alopecia areata. Some clones in this sample may be carry-over from other donors' samples. The CDR3 runs from the conserved cysteine through the conserved F or W. D genes are given only for firm matches. Some rows have no size entry. The others give once, few or many, or a class for an expanded clone.

>TRBV27|TRBJ1-5|TRBD1|few
CASRSGTGGNQPQHF
TGTGCCAGCAGATCAGGGACAGGGGGCAATCAGCCCCAGCATTTT
>TRBV12-3/TRBV12-4|TRBJ2-3|TRBD2|-
CASSLIAGGGTDTQYF
TGTGCCAGCAGTTTAATAGCGGGAGGAGGCACAGATACGCAGTATTTT
>TRBV7-9|TRBJ1-1|-|-
CASSLETDWNTEAFF
TGTGCCAGCAGCTTAGAGACAGACTGGAACACTGAAGCTTTCTTT
>TRBV20-1|TRBJ2-1|TRBD2|-
CSASSGSSDEQFF
TGCAGTGCCTCTAGCGGGAGTTCCGATGAGCAGTTCTTC
>TRBV27|TRBJ2-1|TRBD2|few
CASSTRTSNPYNEQFF
TGTGCCAGCAGTACTAGGACTAGCAATCCATACAATGAGCAGTTCTTC
>TRBV27|TRBJ1-1|-|-
CASSPPFGRALNTEAFF
TGTGCCAGCAGTCCCCCATTTGGGAGGGCTCTGAACACTGAAGCTTTCTTT
>TRBV14|TRBJ2-3|-|-
CASSQYRTSTDTQYF
TGTGCCAGCAGCCAATACCGAACTAGCACAGATACGCAGTATTTT
>TRBV6-1|TRBJ2-1|TRBD2|few
CASSGQAGGGNEQFF
TGTGCCAGCAGTGGGCAAGCGGGAGGAGGCAATGAGCAGTTCTTC
>TRBV10-3|TRBJ1-1|-|few
CAISDQQNTEAFF
TGTGCCATCAGTGACCAACAGAACACTGAAGCTTTCTTT
>TRBV7-9|TRBJ2-7|-|-
CASSNPPRLSYEQYF
TGTGCCAGCAGCAACCCCCCCAGGTTATCCTACGAGCAGTACTTC
>TRBV28|TRBJ1-2|-|-
CASSSHGITPPNYGYTF
TGTGCCAGCAGTTCCCACGGGATTACCCCGCCAAACTATGGCTACACCTTC
>TRBV15|TRBJ2-3|-|few
CATSRGGLSADTQYF
TGTGCCACCAGCAGAGGTGGCCTGTCGGCAGATACGCAGTATTTT
>TRBV7-9|TRBJ2-6|-|-
CASSQDPLGANVLTF
TGTGCCAGCAGCCAGGACCCACTTGGGGCCAACGTCCTGACTTTC
>TRBV28|TRBJ2-7|-|once
CASNLVQGLNSPRSAEQYF
TGTGCCAGCAACCTTGTCCAGGGTCTTAACTCACCCAGATCCGCCGAGCAGTACTTC
>TRBV29-1|TRBJ2-5|-|-
CSVEINWEETQYF
TGCAGCGTTGAAATTAATTGGGAAGAGACCCAGTACTTC
>TRBV12-3/TRBV12-4|TRBJ1-2|TRBD1|few
CASSKFQGGIDGYTF
TGTGCCAGCAGCAAATTTCAGGGGGGGATAGACGGCTACACCTTC
>TRBV7-6|TRBJ2-1|TRBD2|-
CASSLTSGSIGNEQFF
TGTGCCAGCAGCTTAACTAGCGGGAGTATCGGCAATGAGCAGTTCTTC
>TRBV20-1|TRBJ1-4|-|-
CSAPAPTGLSEKLFF
TGCAGTGCCCCAGCCCCTACAGGGCTTAGTGAAAAACTGTTTTTT
>TRBV28|TRBJ1-3|-|-
CASSFPARLGNTIYF
TGTGCCAGCAGTTTCCCCGCCAGATTAGGAAACACCATATATTTT
>TRBV29-1|TRBJ2-1|TRBD2|few
CSVAATGGNEQFF
TGCAGCGTTGCCGCCACGGGGGGGAATGAGCAGTTCTTC
>TRBV6-5|TRBJ2-1|-|-
CASSYSAGPGRYNEQFF
TGTGCCAGCAGTTACTCAGCTGGCCCTGGGAGGTACAATGAGCAGTTCTTC
>TRBV29-1|TRBJ2-5|TRBD2|-
CSAEGLAVQETQYF
TGCAGCGCCGAAGGACTAGCGGTCCAAGAGACCCAGTACTTC
>TRBV20-1|TRBJ2-7|-|-
CSALTGERFEQYF
TGCAGTGCGTTGACAGGCGAAAGGTTCGAGCAGTACTTC
>TRBV7-2|TRBJ2-7|-|few
CASSFPGPEQYF
TGTGCCAGCAGCTTCCCCGGGCCCGAGCAGTACTTC